Each of the 25 T cell receptor beta chains below was sequenced from the same sample in a study of T cell responses to AZD1222 COVID-19 vaccine. Generated by immunoSEQ multiplex PCR, the TCRdb table keeps only in-frame clones and is missing some. The sample records about 170,000 clones, roughly nine tenths being singletons. Here the sequenced sample was peripheral blood, taken on day 0 of AZD1222 vaccination. The receptors shown here come from an adult in good health.

This clone showed up just once. The J gene is TRBJ1-1, the V gene TRBV18, with D perhaps TRBD1 (5 bases). The CDR3 has 12 amino acids. V shed 2 bases and J shed 6 bases, with 7 bases lying between them. Per the germline V gene, CDR1 is KGHSH and CDR2 is LQKENI. The CDR3 coding sequence is TGTGCCAGCTCACCAGACAGAGCTGAAGCTTTCTTT. It specifies CASSPDRAEAFF. The full variable domain, in which reference TRBV18 and TRBJ1-1 provide the parts outside the CDR3, is NAGVMQNPRHLVRRRGQEARLRCSPMKGHSHVYWYRQLPEEGLKFMVYLQKENIIDESGMPKERFSAEFPKEGPSILRIQQVVRGDSAAYFCASSPDRAEAFFGQGTRLTVV.

This chain joins TRBV19 and TRBJ1-5; possibly TRBD1 for D (6 bases). V was clipped by 2 bases and J by 11 bases, with 10 bases between them. The CDR3 runs to 12 residues. Germline CDR1 and CDR2: LNHDA and SQIVND (reference sequence). The CDR3 here is CASSILQGTQHF. CDR3 DNA sequence: TGTGCCAGTAGTATACTACAGGGAACCCAGCATTTT. Together with reference TRBV19 and TRBJ1-5, the CDR3 gives the full variable domain: DGGITQSPKYLFRKEGQNVTLSCEQNLNHDAMYWYRQDPGQGLRLIYYSQIVNDFQKGDIAEGYSVSREKKESFPLTVTSAQKNPTAFYLCASSILQGTQHFGDGTRLSIL.

The chain recombines TRBV5-6 with TRBJ2-1, with TRBD1 identical over 7 bases. The germline V gene has CDR1 SGHDT and CDR2 YYEEEE. V shed 5 bases and J 2 bases; nucleotides not matched to a gene: 4. This CDR3 has 14 residues. The CDR3 DNA is TGTGCCAGCAGGGGGGACAGAACCTACAATGAGCAGTTCTTC. Encoded protein: CASRGDRTYNEQFF.

This clone was observed a single time. The genes are TRBV24-1 and TRBJ2-7; D is ambiguous. Germline assignment: CDR1 KGHDR and CDR2 SFDVKD. This CDR3 region has 19 residues. V was pared by 0 bases and J by 4 bases, with 24 bases between. CDR3 in amino acids: CATSDLRYPKAAKTYEQYV. Here the CDR3 DNA reads TGTGCCACCAGTGATTTGAGGTACCCGAAGGCAGCCAAAACTTACGAGCAGTACGTC.

V and J are TRBV28 and TRBJ2-7; D possibly matches TRBD1 or TRBD2 (5 bases each). The CDR3 contains 14 residues. Trimming pared 6 bases from V and 0 bases from J, leaving 12 bases between. Per germline, CDR1 MDHEN and CDR2 SYDVKM. CDR3 loop: CASRGPGYSYEQYF. The CDR3 nucleotides are TGTGCCAGCAGGGGGCCGGGATACTCCTACGAGCAGTACTTC.

The chain has TRBV24-1 and TRBJ2-2; D is undetermined. The germline V gene encodes CDR1 KGHDR and CDR2 SFDVKD. The CDR3 spans 15 residues. V was cut by 4 bases and J by 2 bases, with 10 bases left in between. CDR3: CATSERSGNTGELFF. The CDR3 DNA follows: TGTGCCACCAGTGAAAGATCAGGAAACACCGGGGAGCTGTTTTTT.

The rearrangement uses TRBV2 and TRBJ1-3; tentative D call: TRBD1 (5 bases). CDR3 length: 15 residues. Germline V CDR1 and CDR2: SNHLY, FYNNEI. Trimming cost V 8 bases and J 3 bases, with 17 bases left between them. The CDR3 loop is CASGLGQGVGNTIYF. In DNA, the CDR3 is TGTGCCAGCGGATTGGGGCAGGGCGTTGGAAACACCATATATTTT.

V is TRBV7-3 and J is TRBJ2-5; D not certain. CDR3 length: 13 residues. The ends were cut back, 2 bases at V and 5 bases at J, with 9 bases in the middle. Germline-derived CDR1 and CDR2 are SGHTA and FQGTGA. This CDR3 reads CASSLGKLETQYF. CDR3 bases: TGTGCCAGCAGCTTAGGGAAACTTGAGACCCAGTACTTC.

The V gene is TRBV19, the J gene TRBJ1-2; 9 positions agree with TRBD1. Trimming took 6 bases from V and 6 from J; bases not matched to a gene: 5. Germline V CDR1 and CDR2: LNHDA, SQIVND (reference sequence). The CDR3 length is 13 residues. The CDR3 DNA reads TGTGCCAGTAGCCCGGGGACAGGGAATGGCTACACCTTC. This encodes CASSPGTGNGYTF.

This chain connects TRBV6-6 to TRBJ2-2; 8 nucleotides agree with TRBD2. CDR1 is MNHNY, CDR2 SVGAGI, per germline (reference sequence). The CDR3 has 14 residues. The CDR3 DNA reads TGTAACGCGCGGGGGGATTCGAACACCGGGGAGCTGTTTTTT. Translated, it gives CNARGDSNTGELFF.

Comment on this clone: Compared with germline, one end of the junction differs, possibly owing to a read error. V usage is TRBV2 and J usage is TRBJ2-1, with 11 bases that match TRBD2. Germline assignment: CDR1 SNHLY and CDR2 FYNNEI. This CDR3 comprises 16 residues. CDR3 DNA sequence: TGTGCCTGCAGCCAGACCGGGACTAGCGGATACAATGAGCAGTTCTTC. It yields the protein CACSQTGTSGYNEQFF. Based on the CDR3 plus reference TRBV2 and TRBJ2-1, the full variable domain is EPEVTQTPSHQVTQMGQEVILRCVPISNHLYFYWYRQILGQKVEFLVSFYNNEISEKSEIFDDQFSVERPDGSNFTLKIRSTKLEDSAMYFCACSQTGTSGYNEQFFGPGTRLTVL.

The chain uses TRBV21-1 and TRBJ2-7; the tabulated D call, TRBD2, remains unverified against the DNA. TRBV21-1 is a listed pseudogene. CDR3 length: 17 amino acids. DNA of the CDR3: TGTGCCAGCAGCTTAGAGGCGGGGGCCCCATTCATCTACGAGCAGTACGTC. It specifies CASSLEAGAPFIYEQYV.

This clone was seen once. The gene calls are TRBV4-3 and TRBJ1-1, with D hard to call. The germline V gene encodes CDR1 LGHNA and CDR2 YSLEER. The CDR3 is made up of 14 amino acids. V lost 1 base to trimming and J lost 1 base, with 7 bases between them. The CDR3 is CASSQGQANTEAFF. The CDR3, as DNA: TGCGCCAGCAGCCAAGGGCAGGCGAACACTGAAGCTTTCTTT.

The gene calls are TRBV28 and TRBJ1-4; D is ambiguous. Germline values: CDR1 MDHEN, CDR2 SYDVKM. The CDR3 runs 12 residues. With 1 base removed from V and 8 bases from J, the gap between germline ends came to 5 bases. CDR3 coding DNA: TGTGCCAGCAGTTTATACACGGAAAAACTGTTTTTT. As protein: CASSLYTEKLFF.

The rearrangement links TRBV27 to TRBJ2-1; 14 positions agree with TRBD2. V shed 3 bases, J shed 10 bases, and the junction held 5 bases outside the gene matches. The germline V gene encodes CDR1 MNHEY and CDR2 SMNVEV (reference sequence). The CDR3 has 15 residues. CDR3 protein: CASSLGLAGVSEQFF. The CDR3 bases are TGTGCCAGCAGTTTGGGACTAGCGGGAGTAAGCGAGCAGTTCTTC.

This clone was detected only once. The J gene is TRBJ2-2, the V gene TRBV5-1; 9 nucleotides agree with TRBD1. Germline V lookup: CDR1 SGHRS, CDR2 YFSETQ. This CDR3 is 17 amino acids long. Trimming removed 4 bases from V and 1 base from J; junction bases left unmatched: 8. CDR3 amino acids: CASSPSMGQGNTGELFF. The CDR3 coding sequence is TGCGCCAGCAGCCCGTCCATGGGACAGGGGAACACCGGGGAGCTGTTTTTT. Drawing the rest from reference TRBV5-1 and TRBJ2-2, the complete variable domain is KAGVTQTPRYLIKTRGQQVTLSCSPISGHRSVSWYQQTPGQGLQFLFEYFSETQRNKGNFPGRFSGRQFSNSRSEMNVSTLELGDSALYLCASSPSMGQGNTGELFFGEGSRLTVL.

This chain uses TRBV9 with TRBJ2-7; 7 nucleotides line up with TRBD1. Looked up from germline, CDR1 is SGDLS and CDR2 is YYNGEE. The CDR3 covers 15 residues. With V trimmed by 4 bases and J by 0 bases, 7 bases remained unmatched. The CDR3 spells CASSPGTARSYEQYF. DNA for the CDR3: TGTGCCAGCAGCCCGGGGACAGCCCGCTCCTACGAGCAGTACTTC.

CDR3 loop: CASSFSRGRVSDTEAFF. CDR3 DNA: TGTGCCAGCAGTTTTAGCAGGGGGCGTGTCAGTGACACTGAAGCTTTCTTT. This chain joins TRBV28 and TRBJ1-1; 8 positions agree with TRBD1. J lost 3 bases, V lost 3 bases, and 12 bases had no gene match. CDR1 is MDHEN and CDR2 is SYDVKM in the germline V gene. CDR3 length: 17 residues. The full variable domain, in which reference TRBV28 and TRBJ1-1 provide the parts outside the CDR3, is DVKVTQSSRYLVKRTGEKVFLECVQDMDHENMFWYRQDPGLGLRLIYFSYDVKMKEKGDIPEGYSVSREKKERFSLILESASTNQTSMYLCASSFSRGRVSDTEAFFGQGTRLTVV.

This clone was picked up a small number of times. The rearrangement uses TRBV28 and TRBJ2-7; D perhaps matches TRBD2 (6 bases). The V gene's germline CDR1 is MDHEN and CDR2 SYDVKM. V shed 6 bases and J shed 5 bases, with 14 bases lying between them. The CDR3 loop spans 13 amino acids. This chain's CDR3 is CASRWGLGNEQYF. Here the CDR3 DNA reads TGTGCCAGCAGGTGGGGACTCGGCAACGAGCAGTACTTC.

This clone was seen once. The gene calls are TRBV28 and TRBJ1-2; D gene uncertain. The CDR3 runs to 14 residues. Germline assignment: CDR1 MDHEN and CDR2 SYDVKM. V dropped 2 bases and J dropped 8 bases, with 15 bases sitting between them. This chain's CDR3 is CASSLHSTSQGYTF. DNA for the CDR3: TGTGCCAGCAGTTTACACTCTACATCGCAGGGCTACACCTTC.

V usage is TRBV2 and J usage is TRBJ1-5; possibly TRBD1 for D (5 bases). The CDR3 runs 13 residues. Trimming removed 9 bases at V and 2 bases at J, with 11 bases between. The germline CDR1 and CDR2 sequences are SNHLY and FYNNEI. CDR3 loop: CASRGSRNQPQHF. CDR3 in DNA: TGTGCCAGTAGGGGATCGCGCAATCAGCCCCAGCATTTT.

V usage is TRBV3-1 (or the pseudogene TRBV3-2) and J usage is TRBJ1-2; D uncertain. The CDR3 length is 13 residues. V shed 3 bases and J shed 3 bases, with 8 bases lying between them. Germline CDR1 LGHDT, CDR2 YNNKEL (reference sequence). This chain's CDR3 is CASSHPPHYGYTF. Written as DNA, the CDR3 is TGTGCCAGCAGCCACCCCCCACACTATGGCTACACCTTC.

The chain is built from TRBV6-2 or TRBV6-3 and TRBJ2-3; D gene uncertain. Trimming took 5 bases from V and 1 from J, leaving 13 bases between them. The CDR3 has 15 residues. Looked up from germline, CDR1 is MNHEY and CDR2 is SVGEGT. The CDR3 nucleotides are TGTGCCAGCAGTAGTTATAAAAGAGGCACAGATACGCAGTATTTT. Translation gives CASSSYKRGTDTQYF.

The V and J genes are TRBV24-1 and TRBJ2-5, with 11 positions matching TRBD2. The CDR3 totals 15 residues. CDR1 and CDR2 (germline): KGHDR, SFDVKD. V lost 2 bases to trimming and J lost 3 bases; unmatched junction nucleotides: 1. The CDR3 DNA is TGTGCCACCAGTGATTATAGCGGGAGGGAAGAGACCCAGTACTTC. It translates to CATSDYSGREETQYF.

V usage is TRBV6-2 or TRBV6-3 and J usage is TRBJ2-7; 9 bases line up with TRBD1. Germline CDR1 and CDR2: MNHEY and SVGEGT. The CDR3 consists of 16 residues. V trimming: 7 bases; J trimming: 2 bases; junction bases outside the gene matches: 12. The DNA of the CDR3 is TGTGCCAGCAACCCCGCCCCCGGGACAGGGCCCTACGAGCAGTACTTC. This gives the protein CASNPAPGTGPYEQYF.